The 7 T cell receptor beta chains below were found in one sample sequenced in a study of CD8+ T cells in alopecia areata (dated by TCRdb to 2017 to 2018). The label giving this sample's treatment or condition can be read as: oral pan-JAK inhibitor, 5-10 mg twice daily. Libraries were built with the immunoSEQ multiplex PCR assay. RNA was extracted from all samples and reverse transcribed into cDNA as template for TCR sequencing. Imported from immuneACCESS, the table was reduced by TCRdb to in-frame sequences with V and J called. These copies leave out some clones; in studies compared against another copy, an unresolved V gene accounts for under half, and the cause of the remainder is not known. The sample profile shows more than 200,000 clones; approximately 45% of them were found once. Roughly 2.6% of the sample rests with the top ten. Source: CD4+ T cells sorted from blood, taken at approximately week 36, from a patient treated with tofacitinib. The receptors originated from a human donor with alopecia areata.

The chain recombines TRBV7-9 with TRBJ2-1; 9 bases are shared with TRBD1. There are 16 residues in the CDR3. Germline-derived CDR1 and CDR2 are SEHNR and FQNEAQ (reference sequence). Trimming at V came to 2 bases and at J to 2 bases, leaving 4 bases not matched to a gene. CDR3 loop: CASSLWGQGAYNEQFF. Here the CDR3 DNA reads TGTGCCAGCAGCTTATGGGGACAGGGAGCCTACAATGAGCAGTTCTTC. Filled out from reference TRBV7-9 and TRBJ2-1, the complete variable domain reads DTGVSQNPRHKITKRGQNVTFRCDPISEHNRLYWYRQTLGQGPEFLTYFQNEAQLEKSRLLSDRFSAERPKGSFSTLEIQRTEQGDSAMYLCASSLWGQGAYNEQFFGPGTRLTVL.

Worth noting for this clone: Other DNA sequences in this sample translate to the same CDR3. The rearrangement joins TRBV9 to TRBJ2-3; D unresolved. Trimming shortened V by 0 bases and J by 5 bases, and 4 bases separated the two germline ends. CDR1 and CDR2 (germline): SGDLS, YYNGEE. The CDR3 totals 12 residues. In DNA, the CDR3 is TGTGCCAGCAGCGTAGGTAGAGATACGCAGTATTTT. Protein: CASSVGRDTQYF.

The chain is built from TRBV13 and TRBJ2-7, with 8 bases identical to TRBD2. This CDR3 contains 16 residues. The V segment lost 5 bases and the J segment 4 bases; nucleotides outside the gene matches: 13. Germline CDR1 is PRHDT and CDR2 is FYEKMQ (reference sequence). The DNA of the CDR3 is TGTGCCAGCAGCCCCACGTCAGAGCGGGAGCTTTACGAGCAGTACTTC. Translating gives CASSPTSERELYEQYF. Full variable domain (remainder filled in from reference TRBV13 and TRBJ2-7): AAGVIQSPRHLIKEKRETATLKCYPIPRHDTVYWYQQGPGQDPQFLISFYEKMQSDKGSIPDRFSAQQFSDYHSELNMSSLELGDSALYFCASSPTSERELYEQYFGPGTRLTVT.

This clone showed up just once. The CDR3 DNA follows: TGTGCCAGCAGCTCTCAAGTCTCGGTGCCGATCGAGCAGTTCTTC. Translating it yields CASSSQVSVPIEQFF. This chain uses TRBV7-9 with TRBJ2-1; D is uncertain. Trimming pared 4 bases from V and 10 bases from J, leaving 20 bases between. The CDR3 consists of 15 residues. Germline CDR1 is SEHNR and CDR2 is FQNEAQ (reference sequence).

This clone has a handful of counts. The chain uses TRBV30 and TRBJ2-7; unclear D gene. The CDR3 consists of 15 residues. V was cut by 2 bases and J by 1 base, with 15 bases left in between. CDR1 is GTSNPN, CDR2 SVGIG, per germline (reference sequence). The CDR3 loop reads CAWSLLGHPSYEQYF. For the CDR3, the DNA is TGTGCCTGGAGTCTTCTAGGCCATCCTTCCTACGAGCAGTACTTC.

The V and J genes are TRBV4-1 and TRBJ2-3; TRBD1 agrees at 9 bases. The CDR3 loop spans 16 amino acids. Germline V gene lookup returns CDR1 MGHRA and CDR2 YSYEKL. V was pared by 4 bases and J by 2 bases, with 7 bases of the junction left unmatched. The CDR3 spells CASSRQQGAATDTQYF. CDR3 coding DNA: TGCGCCAGCAGCCGACAACAGGGGGCGGCCACAGATACGCAGTATTTT.

The chain is built from TRBV10-3 and TRBJ2-1; 10 bases map to TRBD1. The CDR3 extends over 14 amino acids. Germline V gene lookup returns CDR1 ENHRY and CDR2 SYGVKD. V dropped 5 bases and J dropped 6; count of bases not matched to a gene: 4. The CDR3 loop reads CAISRRDRGNEQFF. The CDR3 region has the DNA TGTGCCATCAGTCGCCGGGACAGGGGCAATGAGCAGTTCTTC.